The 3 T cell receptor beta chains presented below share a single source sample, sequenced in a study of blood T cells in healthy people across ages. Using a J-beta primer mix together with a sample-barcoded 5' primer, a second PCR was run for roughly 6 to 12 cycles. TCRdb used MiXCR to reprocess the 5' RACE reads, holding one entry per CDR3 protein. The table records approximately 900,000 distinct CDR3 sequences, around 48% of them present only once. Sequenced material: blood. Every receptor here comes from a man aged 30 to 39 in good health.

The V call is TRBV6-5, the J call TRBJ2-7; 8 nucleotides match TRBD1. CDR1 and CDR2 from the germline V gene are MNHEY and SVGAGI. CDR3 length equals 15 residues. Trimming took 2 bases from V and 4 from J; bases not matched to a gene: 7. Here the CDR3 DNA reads TGTGCCAGCAGTTACCACGGACAGGGTTCGTACGAGCAGTACTTC. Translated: CASSYHGQGSYEQYF.

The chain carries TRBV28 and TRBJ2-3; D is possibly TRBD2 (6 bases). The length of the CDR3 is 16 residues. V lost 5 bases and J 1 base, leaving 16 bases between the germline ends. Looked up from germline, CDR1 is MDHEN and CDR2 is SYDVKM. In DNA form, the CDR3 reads TGTGCCAGCAGTCCTCTGAGCCAGCGGGGCACAGATACGCAGTATTTT. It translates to CASSPLSQRGTDTQYF. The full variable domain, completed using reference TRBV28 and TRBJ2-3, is DVKVTQSSRYLVKRTGEKVFLECVQDMDHENMFWYRQDPGLGLRLIYFSYDVKMKEKGDIPEGYSVSREKKERFSLILESASTNQTSMYLCASSPLSQRGTDTQYFGPGTRLTVL.

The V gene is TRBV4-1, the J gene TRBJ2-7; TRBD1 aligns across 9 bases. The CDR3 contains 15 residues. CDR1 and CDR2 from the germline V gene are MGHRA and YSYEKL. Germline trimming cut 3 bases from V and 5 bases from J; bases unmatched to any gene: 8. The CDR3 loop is CASSQDPGQGDEQYF. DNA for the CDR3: TGCGCCAGCAGCCAGGATCCGGGACAGGGAGACGAGCAGTACTTC.